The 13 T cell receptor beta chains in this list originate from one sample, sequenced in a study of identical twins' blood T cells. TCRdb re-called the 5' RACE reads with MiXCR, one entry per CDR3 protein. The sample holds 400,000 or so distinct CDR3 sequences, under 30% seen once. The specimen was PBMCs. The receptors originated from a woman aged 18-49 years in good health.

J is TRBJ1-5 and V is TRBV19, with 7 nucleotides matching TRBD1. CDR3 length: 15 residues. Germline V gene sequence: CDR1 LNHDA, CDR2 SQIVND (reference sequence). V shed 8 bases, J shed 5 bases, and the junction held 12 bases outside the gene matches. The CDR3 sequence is CASSSDRAIYQPQHF. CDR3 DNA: TGTGCCAGTTCCTCAGACAGGGCAATCTATCAGCCCCAGCATTTT.

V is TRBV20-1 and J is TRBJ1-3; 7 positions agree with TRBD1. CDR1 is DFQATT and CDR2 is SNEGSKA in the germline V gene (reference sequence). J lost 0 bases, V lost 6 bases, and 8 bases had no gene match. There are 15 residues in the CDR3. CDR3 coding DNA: TGCAGTGCAAGGAGGACAGGCCGCTCTGGAAACACCATATATTTT. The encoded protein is CSARRTGRSGNTIYF.

The CDR3: CSVEGPGTEAFF. Written as DNA, the CDR3 is TGCAGCGTTGAAGGGCCGGGTACTGAAGCTTTCTTT. The chain links TRBV29-1 to TRBJ1-1, with no clear D. In germline, CDR1 is SQVTM, CDR2 ANQGSEA. The germline V and J ends were trimmed by 1 base and 5 bases, with 8 bases remaining between them. The CDR3 is 12 residues long.

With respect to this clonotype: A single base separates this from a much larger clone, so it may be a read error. The CDR3 protein is CASSIQGRWAGTFF. The CDR3 nucleotides read TGTGCCAGCAGCATCCAGGGGAGATGGGCTGGGACTTTCTTT. The chain carries TRBV27 and TRBJ1-1; weak D call: TRBD1 (6 bases). The CDR3 contains 14 residues. Germline loops: CDR1 MNHEY, CDR2 SMNVEV (reference sequence). The V end was cut by 6 bases, the J end by 12 bases, with 23 bases between.

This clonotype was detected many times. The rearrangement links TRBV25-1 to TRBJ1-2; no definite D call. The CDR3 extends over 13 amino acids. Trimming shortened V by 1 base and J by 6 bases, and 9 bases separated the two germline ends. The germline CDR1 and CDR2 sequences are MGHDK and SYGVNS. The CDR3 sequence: CASSELEGNGYTF. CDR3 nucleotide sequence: TGTGCCAGCAGTGAATTAGAGGGTAATGGCTACACCTTC.

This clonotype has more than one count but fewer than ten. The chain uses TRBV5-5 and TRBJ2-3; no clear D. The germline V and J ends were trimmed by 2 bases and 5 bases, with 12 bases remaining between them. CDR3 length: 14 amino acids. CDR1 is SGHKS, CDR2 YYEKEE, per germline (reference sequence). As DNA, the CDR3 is TGTGCCAGCAGCTTTTTGGCCGGTTTAGATACGCAGTATTTT. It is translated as CASSFLAGLDTQYF. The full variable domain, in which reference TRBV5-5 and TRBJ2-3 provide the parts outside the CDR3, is DAGVTQSPTHLIKTRGQQVTLRCSPISGHKSVSWYQQVLGQGPQFIFQYYEKEERGRGNFPDRFSARQFPNYSSELNVNALLLGDSALYLCASSFLAGLDTQYFGPGTRLTVL.

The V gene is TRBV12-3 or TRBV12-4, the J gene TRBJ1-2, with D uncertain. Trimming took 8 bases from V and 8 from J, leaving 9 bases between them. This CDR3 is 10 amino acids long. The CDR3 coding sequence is TGTGCCAGCGGATCGCCAGGCTACACCTTC. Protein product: CASGSPGYTF.

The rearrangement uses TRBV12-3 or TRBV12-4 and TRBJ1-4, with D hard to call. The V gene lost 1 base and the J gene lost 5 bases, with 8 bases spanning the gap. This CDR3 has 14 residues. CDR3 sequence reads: CASSLDSLNEKLFF. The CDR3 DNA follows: TGTGCCAGCAGTTTAGACAGCTTAAATGAAAAACTGTTTTTT.

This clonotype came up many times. Written as DNA, the CDR3 is TGTGCCAGCAGTTTACCTGGCCAGCCCCAGCATTTT. Translating it yields CASSLPGQPQHF. This chain joins TRBV27 and TRBJ1-5; D gene unclear. The germline V and J ends were trimmed by 2 bases and 7 bases, with 6 bases remaining between them. From germline, CDR1 is MNHEY and CDR2 SMNVEV (reference sequence). This CDR3 is built from 12 residues.

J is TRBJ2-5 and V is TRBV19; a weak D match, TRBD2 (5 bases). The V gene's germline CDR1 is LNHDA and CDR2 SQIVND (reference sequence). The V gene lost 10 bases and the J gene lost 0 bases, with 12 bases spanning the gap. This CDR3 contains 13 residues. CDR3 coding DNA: TGTGCCACGCGAGAGGGAAACCAAGAGACCCAGTACTTC. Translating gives CATREGNQETQYF.

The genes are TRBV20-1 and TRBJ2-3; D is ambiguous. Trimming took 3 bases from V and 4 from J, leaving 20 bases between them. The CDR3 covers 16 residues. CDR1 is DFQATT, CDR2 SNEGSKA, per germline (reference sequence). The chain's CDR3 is CSASIPPPFISDTQYF. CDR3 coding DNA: TGCAGTGCTAGTATCCCTCCACCTTTTATTTCAGATACGCAGTATTTT.

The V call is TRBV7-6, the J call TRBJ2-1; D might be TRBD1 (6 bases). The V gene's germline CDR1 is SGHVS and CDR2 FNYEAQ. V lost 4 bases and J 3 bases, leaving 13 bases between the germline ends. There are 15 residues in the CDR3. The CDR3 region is CASSYRQDDYNEQFF. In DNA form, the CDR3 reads TGTGCCAGCAGCTACCGACAGGACGACTACAATGAGCAGTTCTTC.

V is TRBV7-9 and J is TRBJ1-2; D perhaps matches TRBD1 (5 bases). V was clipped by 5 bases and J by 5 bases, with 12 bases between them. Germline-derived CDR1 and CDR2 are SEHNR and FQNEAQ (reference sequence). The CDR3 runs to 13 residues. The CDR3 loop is CASSRGVKYGYTF. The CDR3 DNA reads TGTGCCAGCAGCCGAGGGGTGAAGTATGGCTACACCTTC.